This T cell receptor beta chain is drawn from a study of identical twins. Study outcomes and limitations: Modelling underestimated the level of out-of-frame TCR alpha sharing observed in monozygotic twins. Fewer insertions marked abundant cord blood beta clonotypes; young adult naive trended weakly, memory not at all.

A universal primer site came from template switching; cDNA carried unique molecular identifiers. Via MiXCR, TCRdb re-called the 5' RACE reads, giving one row per CDR3 protein. The table records 750,000 to 950,000 distinct CDR3 sequences, about 12% of them present only once. Concerning this clonotype itself: Its antigen is undetermined.

This CDR3 region has 13 residues. Germline V gene data show CDR1 as DFQATT and CDR2 as SNEGSKA (reference sequence). J was trimmed by 6 bases and V by 3 bases; bases with no gene match: 7. All donors comprised healthy Caucasians. The sample was also reused in another study, on yellow fever vaccine responses in identical twins.

What was sequenced was PBMCs. The chain has TRBV20-1 and TRBJ1-2; 7 bases align to TRBD1. This receptor was taken from a woman aged 18-29 years in good health. CDR3 nucleotide sequence: TGCAGTGCTAGGACCGGGACAGCGGATGGCTACACCTTC. It specifies CSARTGTADGYTF.